What follows are 5 T cell receptor beta chains derived from one specimen sequenced in a study of CD8+ T cells in alopecia areata. Treatment described: oral pan-JAK inhibitor, 5-10 mg twice daily. Following RNA extraction, reverse transcription yielded cDNA that acted as the sequencing template. The data were produced by immunoSEQ multiplex PCR, yet TCRdb's version contains in-frame clones alone and is incomplete. The sample consists of 130,000 to 150,000 clones, around four fifths of them appearing once. The material sequenced was CD8+ T cells sorted from blood, taken at week 4, from a patient treated with tofacitinib. Receptors were obtained from a human donor with alopecia areata.

V is TRBV21-1 and J is TRBJ2-5. TRBV21-1 is a pseudogene. The CDR3 covers 12 residues. CDR3 residues: CASPKAEETQYF. The CDR3, as DNA: TGTGCCAGCCCCAAGGCAGAAGAGACCCAGTACTTC.

About this clone: The same CDR3 is also encoded by other DNA sequences in this sample. This chain links TRBV7-9 with TRBJ1-5; possible D gene TRBD1, 6 bases. The CDR3 contains 13 residues. Trimming stripped 5 bases from V and 6 bases from J, with 11 bases between. Germline V lookup: CDR1 SEHNR, CDR2 FQNEAQ (reference sequence). CDR3 in amino acids: CASSPGAGQPQHF. CDR3 coding DNA: TGTGCCAGCAGCCCAGGGGCGGGTCAGCCCCAGCATTTT.

This rearrangement joins TRBV10-3 to TRBJ1-5, with unresolved D. Trimming left V 4 bases short and J 0 bases short, with 1 base between. The germline gives CDR1 ENHRY, CDR2 SYGVKD. This CDR3 has 12 residues. DNA of the CDR3: TGTGCCATCAGTGCTAGCAATCAGCCCCAGCATTTT. It codes for CAISASNQPQHF.

In its sample, this clone was seen once. V is TRBV19 and J is TRBJ2-1; D gene uncertain. Trimming removed 3 bases from V and 0 bases from J, with 6 bases in between. There are 14 residues in the CDR3. CDR1 is LNHDA and CDR2 is SQIVND in the germline V gene (reference sequence). The CDR3 loop is CASSMDLSYNEQFF. The CDR3 coding sequence is TGTGCCAGTAGTATGGACCTCTCCTACAATGAGCAGTTCTTC.

Only a few counts were recorded for this clone. This sequence joins TRBV2 and TRBJ2-3, with 7 bases fitting TRBD2. The CDR3 has 15 amino acids. Germline V CDR1 and CDR2: SNHLY, FYNNEI. V lost 8 bases, J lost 0 bases, and 8 bases stayed unmatched. The CDR3 reads CASLPGGRSTDTQYF. The DNA for the CDR3 is TGTGCCAGCCTGCCGGGGGGACGTAGCACAGATACGCAGTATTTT.